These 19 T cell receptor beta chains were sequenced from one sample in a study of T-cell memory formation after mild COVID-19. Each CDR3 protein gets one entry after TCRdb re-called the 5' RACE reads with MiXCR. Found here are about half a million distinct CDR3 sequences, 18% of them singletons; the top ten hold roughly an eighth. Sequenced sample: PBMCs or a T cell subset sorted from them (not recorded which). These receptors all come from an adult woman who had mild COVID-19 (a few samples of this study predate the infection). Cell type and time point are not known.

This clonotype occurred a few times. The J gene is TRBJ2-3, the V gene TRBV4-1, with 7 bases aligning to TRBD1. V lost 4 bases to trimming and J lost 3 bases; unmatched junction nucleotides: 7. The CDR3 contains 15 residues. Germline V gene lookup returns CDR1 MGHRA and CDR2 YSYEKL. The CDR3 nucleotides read TGCGCCAGCAGCCGAATACAGGGGAATACAGATACGCAGTATTTT. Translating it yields CASSRIQGNTDTQYF.

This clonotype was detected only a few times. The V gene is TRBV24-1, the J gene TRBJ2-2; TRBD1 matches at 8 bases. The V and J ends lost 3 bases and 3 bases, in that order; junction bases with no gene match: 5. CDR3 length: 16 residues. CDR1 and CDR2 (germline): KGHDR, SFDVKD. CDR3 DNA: TGTGCCACCAGTGATGGGCACAGGGGGGACACCGGGGAGCTGTTTTTT. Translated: CATSDGHRGDTGELFF.

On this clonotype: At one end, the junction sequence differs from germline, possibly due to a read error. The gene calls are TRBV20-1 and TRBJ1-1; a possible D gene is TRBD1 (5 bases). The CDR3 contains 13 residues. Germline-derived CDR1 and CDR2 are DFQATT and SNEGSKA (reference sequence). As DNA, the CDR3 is TGCAGTGCTGCCTGGGGGATGAACACTCAAGCTTTCTTT. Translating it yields CSAAWGMNTQAFF.

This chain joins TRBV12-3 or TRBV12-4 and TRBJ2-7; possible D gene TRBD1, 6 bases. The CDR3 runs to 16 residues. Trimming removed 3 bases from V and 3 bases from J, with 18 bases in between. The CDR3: CASSFGDISSLYEQYF. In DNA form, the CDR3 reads TGTGCCAGCAGTTTCGGGGACATAAGTTCTCTCTACGAGCAGTACTTC.

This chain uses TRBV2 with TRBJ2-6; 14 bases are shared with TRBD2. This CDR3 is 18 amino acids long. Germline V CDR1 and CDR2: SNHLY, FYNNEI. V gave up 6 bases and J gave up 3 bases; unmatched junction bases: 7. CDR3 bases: TGTGCCAGCAGGACCGGGACTAGCGGGAGTATTGGGGCCAACGTCCTGACTTTC. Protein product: CASRTGTSGSIGANVLTF.

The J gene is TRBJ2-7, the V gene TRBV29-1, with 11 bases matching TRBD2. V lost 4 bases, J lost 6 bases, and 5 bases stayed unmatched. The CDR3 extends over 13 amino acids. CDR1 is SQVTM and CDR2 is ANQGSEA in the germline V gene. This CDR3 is CSVVLAGAPEQYF. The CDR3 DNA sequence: TGCAGCGTTGTACTAGCGGGGGCCCCCGAGCAGTACTTC.

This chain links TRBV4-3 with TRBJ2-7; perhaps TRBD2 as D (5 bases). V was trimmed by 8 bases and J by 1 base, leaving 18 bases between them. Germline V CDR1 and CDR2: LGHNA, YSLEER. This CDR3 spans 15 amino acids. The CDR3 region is CASSESPAASYEQYF. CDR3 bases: TGCGCCAGCTCTGAATCCCCAGCGGCTTCCTACGAGCAGTACTTC.

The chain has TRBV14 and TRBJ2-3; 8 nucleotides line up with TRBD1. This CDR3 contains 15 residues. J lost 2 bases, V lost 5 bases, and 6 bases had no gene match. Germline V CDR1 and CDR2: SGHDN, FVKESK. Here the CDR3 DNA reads TGTGCCAGCAGCGCCCGGACAGGGTTCACAGATACGCAGTATTTT. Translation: CASSARTGFTDTQYF.

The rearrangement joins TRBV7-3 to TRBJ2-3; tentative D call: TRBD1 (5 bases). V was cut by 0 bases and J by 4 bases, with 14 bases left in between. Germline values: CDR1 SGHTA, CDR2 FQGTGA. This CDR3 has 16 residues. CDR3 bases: TGTGCCAGCAGCTTAACCGGCAGGGTATTATCAGATACGCAGTATTTT. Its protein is CASSLTGRVLSDTQYF.

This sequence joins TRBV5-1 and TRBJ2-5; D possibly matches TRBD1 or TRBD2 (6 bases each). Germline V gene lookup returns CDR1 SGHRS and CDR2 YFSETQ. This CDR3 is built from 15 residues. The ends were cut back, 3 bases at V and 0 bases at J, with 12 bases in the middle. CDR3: CASSSIGGYQETQYF. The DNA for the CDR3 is TGCGCCAGCAGCTCAATCGGGGGCTACCAAGAGACCCAGTACTTC.

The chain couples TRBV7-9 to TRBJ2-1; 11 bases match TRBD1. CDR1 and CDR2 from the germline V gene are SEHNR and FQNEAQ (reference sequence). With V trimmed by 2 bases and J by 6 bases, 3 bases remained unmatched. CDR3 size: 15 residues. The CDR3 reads CASSLLGTGGNEQFF. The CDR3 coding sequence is TGTGCCAGCAGCTTATTAGGGACAGGGGGCAATGAGCAGTTCTTC.

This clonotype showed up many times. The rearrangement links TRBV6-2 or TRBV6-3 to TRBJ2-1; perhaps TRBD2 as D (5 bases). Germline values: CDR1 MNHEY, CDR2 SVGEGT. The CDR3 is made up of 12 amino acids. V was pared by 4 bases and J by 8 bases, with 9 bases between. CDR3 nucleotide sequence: TGTGCCAGCAGTTCTGGAGGCTATGAGCAGTTCTTC. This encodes CASSSGGYEQFF.

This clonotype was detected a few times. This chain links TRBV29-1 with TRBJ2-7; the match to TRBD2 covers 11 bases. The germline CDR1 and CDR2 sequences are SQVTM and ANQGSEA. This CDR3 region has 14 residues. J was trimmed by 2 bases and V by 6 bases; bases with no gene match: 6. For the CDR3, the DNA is TGCAGCGTAGCCGGGACTAGCGGCACCTACGAGCAGTACTTC. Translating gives CSVAGTSGTYEQYF.

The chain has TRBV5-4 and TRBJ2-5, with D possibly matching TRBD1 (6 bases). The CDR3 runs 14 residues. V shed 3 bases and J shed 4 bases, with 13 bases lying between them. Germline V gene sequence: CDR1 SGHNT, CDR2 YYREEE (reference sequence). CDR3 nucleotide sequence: TGTGCCAGCAGCTCCGCTACAGGGAGAGAGACCCAGTACTTC. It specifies CASSSATGRETQYF.

DNA of the CDR3: TGTGCCAGCAAGACAGGGGGCGGCGAGCAGTACTTC. This translates into CASKTGGGEQYF. The genes are TRBV12-3 or TRBV12-4 and TRBJ2-7; TRBD1 matches at 10 bases. The CDR3 sequence is 12 residues long. The trim removed 7 bases at V and 6 bases at J, leaving 3 bases unmatched.

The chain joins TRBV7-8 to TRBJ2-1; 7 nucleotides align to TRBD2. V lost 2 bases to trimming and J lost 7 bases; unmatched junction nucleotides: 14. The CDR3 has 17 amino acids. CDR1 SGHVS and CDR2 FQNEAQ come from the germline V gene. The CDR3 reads CASSLQQAGAQWNEQFF. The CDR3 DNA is TGTGCCAGCAGCTTACAACAGGCGGGAGCGCAATGGAATGAGCAGTTCTTC.

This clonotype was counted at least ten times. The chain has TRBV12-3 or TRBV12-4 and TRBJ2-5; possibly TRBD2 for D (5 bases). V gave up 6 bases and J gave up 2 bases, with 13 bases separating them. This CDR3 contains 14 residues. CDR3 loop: CASSFRAVQETQYF. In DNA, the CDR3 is TGTGCCAGCAGCTTTCGAGCGGTTCAAGAGACCCAGTACTTC.

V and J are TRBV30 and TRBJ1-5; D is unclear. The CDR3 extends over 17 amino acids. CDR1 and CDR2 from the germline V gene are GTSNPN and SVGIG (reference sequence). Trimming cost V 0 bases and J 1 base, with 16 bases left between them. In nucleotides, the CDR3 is TGTGCCTGGAGTGTAGACCGGACTGGAGGAAGCAATCAGCCCCAGCATTTT. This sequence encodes CAWSVDRTGGSNQPQHF.

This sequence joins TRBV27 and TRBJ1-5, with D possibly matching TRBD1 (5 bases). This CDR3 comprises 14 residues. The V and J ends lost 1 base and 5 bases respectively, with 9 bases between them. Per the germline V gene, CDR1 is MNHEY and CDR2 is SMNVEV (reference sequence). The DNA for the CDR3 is TGTGCCAGCAGTTTATGGGGCGGCGATCAGCCCCAGCATTTT. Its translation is CASSLWGGDQPQHF.